The 3 T cell receptor beta chains reported below all come from one sample, sequenced in a study of cytomegalovirus exposure and HLA in healthy donors. Both 60 Vbeta primers and 13 Jbeta primers went into the PCR. The repertoire was sequenced with immunoSEQ multiplex PCR; TCRdb's copy has only in-frame clones and lacks some. Of roughly 200,000 clones in the sample, around three quarters were seen once. The specimen sequenced was PBMCs. The receptors stem from a woman aged 30 to 39 in good health and CMV-seropositive.

This rearrangement joins TRBV5-6 to TRBJ1-2; maybe TRBD1 (5 bases). Germline assignment: CDR1 SGHDT and CDR2 YYEEEE. Trimming stripped 0 bases from V and 2 bases from J, with 5 bases between. There are 13 residues in the CDR3. The CDR3 region has the DNA TGTGCCAGCAGCTTGGGGGGCAACTATGGCTACACCTTC. Its translation: CASSLGGNYGYTF. Supplemented by reference TRBV5-6 and TRBJ1-2, the full variable domain reads DAGVTQSPTHLIKTRGQQVTLRCSPKSGHDTVSWYQQALGQGPQFIFQYYEEEERQRGNFPDRFSGHQFPNYSSELNVNALLLGDSALYLCASSLGGNYGYTFGSGTRLTVV.

The V gene is TRBV18, the J gene TRBJ2-5; possible D gene TRBD2, 5 bases. The CDR3 is made up of 15 amino acids. Germline V gene lookup returns CDR1 KGHSH and CDR2 LQKENI. V lost 6 bases and J lost 7, with 21 bases in between. Here the CDR3 reads CASSPGSGLLGTQYF. The CDR3, as DNA: TGTGCCAGCTCCCCTGGAAGCGGCTTATTGGGGACCCAGTACTTC.

J is TRBJ2-2 and V is TRBV4-1, with a possible D match to TRBD1 (6 bases). Trimming shortened V by 3 bases and J by 0 bases, and 14 bases separated the two germline ends. The germline gives CDR1 MGHRA, CDR2 YSYEKL. There are 17 residues in the CDR3. Here the CDR3 DNA reads TGCGCCAGCAGCCAGGGGAGAGGACAGACGAACACCGGGGAGCTGTTTTTT. Translated: CASSQGRGQTNTGELFF.